This paragraph covers one T cell receptor (beta chain) sequence. The antigen remains undetermined. The sample originates from a study of CXCR3-negative and CXCR3-positive naive CD8 T cells. Study conclusions and caveats: Relative to CXCR3-negative naive cells, CXCR3-positive naive cells had more hydrophobic TRB CDR3s. Naive subsets were similarly diverse, while memory CD8+ repertoires were much less diverse.

Via 5' RACE with UMI labels, TRB cDNA libraries were prepared. TCRdb re-called the 5' RACE reads, yielding one record per CDR3 amino acid sequence without DNA. The sample table sets out over 100,000 distinct CDR3 sequences. Sequences were obtained from naive CXCR3+ CD8+ T cells from blood. As to subset: CD45RO-CCR7+CD27+CD95- naive CD8+ T cells expressing CXCR3 (TNR3+). This clonotype originated in a human donor in good health. Some clones in this sample may be carry-over from other donors' samples.

CDR3 sequence reads: CASSVAPESYEQYF. This chain uses TRBV9 with TRBJ2-7. The CDR3 has 14 amino acids. Germline assignment: CDR1 SGDLS and CDR2 YYNGEE.